This section outlines one T cell receptor beta chain sequence together with its context. Its antigen is as yet unknown. The sample originates from a study of CXCR3-negative and CXCR3-positive naive CD8 T cells. Findings of the study overall: TRBV-TRBJ usage matched between naive CXCR3-negative and CXCR3-positive cells but not between memory cells. Hydrophobicity of TRB CDR3s was greater in CXCR3-positive naive cells than in CXCR3-negative naive cells.

Via 5' RACE with UMI labels, TRB cDNA libraries were prepared. From its re-call of the 5' RACE reads, TCRdb lists each CDR3 protein once, without DNA. This sample contains roughly 93,000 distinct CDR3 sequences. The CDR3 contains 16 residues. Germline assignment: CDR1 SGHRS and CDR2 YFSETQ. This clonotype was sampled from a human donor in good health. Some clones in this sample may be carry-over from other donors' samples. What was sequenced was naive CXCR3+ CD8+ T cells from blood. The subset is: CD45RO-CCR7+CD27+CD95- naive CD8+ T cells expressing CXCR3 (TNR3+). This chain links TRBV5-1 with TRBJ2-7; TCRdb's D call, TRBD2, is unchecked because there is no DNA. CDR3 region: CASSPDYLTSSYEQYF.